The 10 T cell receptor beta chains given below trace back to one sample, sequenced in a study of T cells in Graves' hyperthyroidism and ophthalmopathy. TCR beta CDR3 regions were amplified from RNA transcripts. A set of HTBI primers served as the primers for a first-round RT-PCR of the TCR CDR3. MiXCR, applied by TCRdb to the multiplex PCR reads, yields one record per CDR3 protein. This table holds about 360,000 distinct CDR3 sequences, about 13% found once. Sequenced: blood. The source of these receptors is a woman aged 18-29 years with Graves' hyperthyroidism.

In its sample, this clonotype was seen a few times. It differs at one base from a far larger clone, so likely a read error. The CDR3 reads CASSLGIEAFF. The CDR3 DNA reads TGTGCCAGCAGTTTAGGGATTGAAGCTTTCTTT. The chain combines TRBV6-2 or TRBV6-3 with TRBJ1-1; D unresolved. CDR3 length: 11 amino acids. V lost 4 bases, J lost 7 bases, and 7 bases lay in between. Per germline, CDR1 MNHEY and CDR2 SVGEGT.

This clonotype occurred many times. The chain couples TRBV20-1 to TRBJ2-7, with D possibly TRBD2 on 5 matching bases. The CDR3 loop spans 12 amino acids. Germline CDR1 is DFQATT and CDR2 is SNEGSKA (reference sequence). V lost 1 base, J lost 7 bases, and 11 bases lay in between. The CDR3 nucleotides read TGCAGTGCTAGAGGCCCATCGGGGGAGCAGTACTTC. Its translation: CSARGPSGEQYF.

This clonotype was seen repeatedly, ten times or more. The CDR3 region has the DNA TGCGCCAGCGGGAAGAAGACAGGGGAGGAGAAGCCCCAGCATTTT. It is translated as CASGKKTGEEKPQHF. The V gene is TRBV10-1, the J gene TRBJ1-5, with 8 bases identical to TRBD1. V lost 8 bases to trimming and J lost 8 bases; unmatched junction nucleotides: 14. The germline CDR1 and CDR2 sequences are WNHNN and SYGVQD (reference sequence). The CDR3 consists of 15 residues.

This clonotype appeared a few times. The rearrangement uses TRBV4-2 and TRBJ2-1, with a possible D match to TRBD2 (5 bases). V was trimmed by 2 bases and J by 4 bases, leaving 12 bases between them. The germline gives CDR1 LGHNA, CDR2 YNFKEQ. The CDR3 contains 15 residues. DNA for the CDR3: TGTGCCAGCAGCCAAATGGTTTCGGGATACAATGAGCAGTTCTTC. Translated, it gives CASSQMVSGYNEQFF.

This clonotype was counted at least ten times. The rearrangement links TRBV28 to TRBJ2-1; TRBD2 agrees at 8 bases. The CDR3 has 13 residues. Per germline, CDR1 MDHEN and CDR2 SYDVKM. V lost 6 bases to trimming and J lost 7 bases; unmatched junction nucleotides: 5. This CDR3 reads CASSPGGENEQFF. In nucleotides, the CDR3 is TGTGCCAGCAGCCCGGGGGGGGAGAATGAGCAGTTCTTC.

This clonotype was seen at least ten times. The chain links TRBV28 to TRBJ2-7; TRBD1 or TRBD2 may be the D gene (5 bases each). CDR3 length: 16 residues. Between the trimmed V and J ends, which lost 6 bases and 2 bases, there was a span of 20 bases. CDR1 and CDR2 (germline): MDHEN, SYDVKM. CDR3 loop: CASRPAWGTRAYEQYF. The CDR3 bases are TGTGCCAGCAGGCCCGCGTGGGGGACGAGGGCCTACGAGCAGTACTTC.

The sample holds many counts of this clonotype. This chain connects TRBV2 to TRBJ2-4; D ambiguous. This CDR3 is 15 amino acids long. Trimming stripped 3 bases from V and 0 bases from J, with 9 bases between. CDR1 and CDR2 (germline): SNHLY, FYNNEI. The CDR3 bases are TGTGCCAGCAGTGATAAGGTGGTAGCCAAAAACATTCAGTACTTC. Protein: CASSDKVVAKNIQYF.

The J gene is TRBJ1-4, the V gene TRBV9; D is unresolved. Per the germline V gene, CDR1 is SGDLS and CDR2 is YYNGEE. The CDR3 is 16 residues long. Trimming cost V 0 bases and J 8 bases, with 17 bases left between them. CDR3 coding DNA: TGTGCCAGCAGCGTAGGCCGGTTCCCCGGAGGGGAAAAACTGTTTTTT. Its translation is CASSVGRFPGGEKLFF.

This clonotype was detected many times. This chain links TRBV24-1 with TRBJ1-2; weak D call: TRBD1 (5 bases). The CDR3 totals 15 residues. The ends were cut back, 4 bases at V and 3 bases at J, with 14 bases in the middle. The germline V gene encodes CDR1 KGHDR and CDR2 SFDVKD. The CDR3 DNA follows: TGTGCCACCAGTGACCCCGACAGACCATACTATGGCTACACCTTC. Amino acid sequence: CATSDPDRPYYGYTF.

This clonotype was observed many times. The chain has TRBV20-1 and TRBJ1-2, with D unclear. The CDR3 is made up of 10 amino acids. Trimming took off 3 bases at V and 7 bases at J, with 6 bases between the two ends. The germline V gene has CDR1 DFQATT and CDR2 SNEGSKA (reference sequence). The CDR3, as DNA: TGCAGTGCTAGTATGGGTGGCTACACCTTC. Residues: CSASMGGYTF.